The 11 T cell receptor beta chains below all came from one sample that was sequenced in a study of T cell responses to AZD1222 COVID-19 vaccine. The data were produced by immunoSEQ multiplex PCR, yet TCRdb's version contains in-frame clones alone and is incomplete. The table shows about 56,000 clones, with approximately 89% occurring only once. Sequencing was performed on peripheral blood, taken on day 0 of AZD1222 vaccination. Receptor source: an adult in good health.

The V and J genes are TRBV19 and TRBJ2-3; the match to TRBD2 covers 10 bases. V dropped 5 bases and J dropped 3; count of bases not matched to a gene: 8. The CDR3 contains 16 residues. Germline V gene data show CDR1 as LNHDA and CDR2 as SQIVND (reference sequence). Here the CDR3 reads CASSSPGSGGTDTQYF. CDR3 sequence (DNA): TGTGCCAGTAGTTCCCCGGGTAGCGGGGGGACAGATACGCAGTATTTT. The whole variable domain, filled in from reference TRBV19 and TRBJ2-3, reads DGGITQSPKYLFRKEGQNVTLSCEQNLNHDAMYWYRQDPGQGLRLIYYSQIVNDFQKGDIAEGYSVSREKKESFPLTVTSAQKNPTAFYLCASSSPGSGGTDTQYFGPGTRLTVL.

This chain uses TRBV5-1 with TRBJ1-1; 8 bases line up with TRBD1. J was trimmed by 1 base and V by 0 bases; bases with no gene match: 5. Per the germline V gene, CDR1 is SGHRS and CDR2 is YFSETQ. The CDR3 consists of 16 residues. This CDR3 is CASSLAPTGGNTEAFF. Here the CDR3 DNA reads TGCGCCAGCAGCTTGGCCCCCACAGGGGGGAACACTGAAGCTTTCTTT. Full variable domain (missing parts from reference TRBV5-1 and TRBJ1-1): KAGVTQTPRYLIKTRGQQVTLSCSPISGHRSVSWYQQTPGQGLQFLFEYFSETQRNKGNFPGRFSGRQFSNSRSEMNVSTLELGDSALYLCASSLAPTGGNTEAFFGQGTRLTVV.

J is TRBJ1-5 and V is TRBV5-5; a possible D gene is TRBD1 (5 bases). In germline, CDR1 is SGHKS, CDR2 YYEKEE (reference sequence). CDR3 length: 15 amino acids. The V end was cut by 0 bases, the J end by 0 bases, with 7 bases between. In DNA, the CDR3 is TGTGCCAGCAGCTTGGGCGGGACTAGCAATCAGCCCCAGCATTTT. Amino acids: CASSLGGTSNQPQHF.

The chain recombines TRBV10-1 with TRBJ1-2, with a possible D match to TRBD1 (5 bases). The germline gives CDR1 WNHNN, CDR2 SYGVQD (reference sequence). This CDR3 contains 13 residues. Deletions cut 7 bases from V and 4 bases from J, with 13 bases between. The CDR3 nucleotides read TGCGCCAGCATTATTGACAGCCTCTATGGCTACACCTTC. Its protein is CASIIDSLYGYTF.

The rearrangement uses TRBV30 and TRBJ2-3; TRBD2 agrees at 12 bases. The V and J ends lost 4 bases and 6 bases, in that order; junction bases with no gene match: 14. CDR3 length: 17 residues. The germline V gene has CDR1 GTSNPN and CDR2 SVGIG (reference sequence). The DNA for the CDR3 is TGTGCCTGGACTAGCGGGAGGGCCCCGTTCCCTGGGGATACGCAGTATTTT. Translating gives CAWTSGRAPFPGDTQYF.

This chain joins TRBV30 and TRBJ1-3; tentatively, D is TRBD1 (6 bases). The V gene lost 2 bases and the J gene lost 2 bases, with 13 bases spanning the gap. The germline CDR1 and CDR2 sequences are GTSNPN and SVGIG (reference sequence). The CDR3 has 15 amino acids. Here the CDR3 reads CAWSIKTGPGNTIYF. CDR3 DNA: TGTGCCTGGAGTATAAAAACAGGGCCTGGAAACACCATATATTTT.

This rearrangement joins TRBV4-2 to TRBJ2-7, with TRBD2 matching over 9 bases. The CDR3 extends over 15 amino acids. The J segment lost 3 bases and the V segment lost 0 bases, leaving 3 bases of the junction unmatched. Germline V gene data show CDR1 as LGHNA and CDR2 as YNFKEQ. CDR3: CASSQDETSGYEQYF. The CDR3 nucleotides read TGTGCCAGCAGCCAAGATGAGACTAGCGGCTACGAGCAGTACTTC.

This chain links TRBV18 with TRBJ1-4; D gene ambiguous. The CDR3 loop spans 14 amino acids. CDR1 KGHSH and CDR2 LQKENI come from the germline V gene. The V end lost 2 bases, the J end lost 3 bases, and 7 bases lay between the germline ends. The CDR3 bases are TGTGCCAGCTCACCAGCCCGGTCTAATGAAAAACTGTTTTTT. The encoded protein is CASSPARSNEKLFF.

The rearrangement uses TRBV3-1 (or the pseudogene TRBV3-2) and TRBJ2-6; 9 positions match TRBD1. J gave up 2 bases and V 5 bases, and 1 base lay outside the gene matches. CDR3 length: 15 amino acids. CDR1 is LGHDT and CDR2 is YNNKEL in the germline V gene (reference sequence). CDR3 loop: CASSRQGAGANVLTF. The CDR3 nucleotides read TGTGCCAGCAGCAGACAGGGGGCTGGGGCCAACGTCCTGACTTTC.

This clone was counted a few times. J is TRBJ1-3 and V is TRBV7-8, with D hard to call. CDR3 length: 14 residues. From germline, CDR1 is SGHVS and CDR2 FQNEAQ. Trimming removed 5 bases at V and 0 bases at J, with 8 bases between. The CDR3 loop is CASSATGSGNTIYF. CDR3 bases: TGTGCCAGCAGCGCTACGGGCTCTGGAAACACCATATATTTT.

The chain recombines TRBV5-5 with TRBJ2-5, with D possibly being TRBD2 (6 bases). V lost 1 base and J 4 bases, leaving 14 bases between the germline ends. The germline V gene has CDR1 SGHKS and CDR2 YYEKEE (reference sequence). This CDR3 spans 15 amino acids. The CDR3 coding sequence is TGTGCCAGCAGCTTGATGTACAGGAGGGGAGAGACCCAGTACTTC. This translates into CASSLMYRRGETQYF.